This TCR beta chain is drawn from a study of blood T cell repertoires in COVID-19. About the research overall: PBMCs, B-cell-depleted T cells, or T cells provided the cDNA or gDNA that made up the material.

Sequencing was performed with immunoSEQ multiplex PCR; in TCRdb, only in-frame clones are kept and a portion is missing. This repertoire shows some 150,000 clones, 70% to 90% found once; its top ten account for about 1.5%. The CDR3 is 14 residues long. Trimming took 6 bases from V and 8 from J, leaving 17 bases between them. Germline assignment: CDR1 SGHTA and CDR2 FQGTGA. This clone appeared a single time. The gene calls are TRBV7-3 and TRBJ2-1; TRBD1 is a possible D gene (6 bases). This TCR came from a woman between 55 and 75 years old with acute or convalescent COVID-19. The material sequenced was peripheral blood. The CDR3 sequence: CASSQLGTSYEQFF. CDR3 in DNA: TGTGCCAGCAGTCAGCTCGGGACATCTTATGAGCAGTTCTTC.